This T cell receptor beta chain was sequenced in a study of T cells after yellow fever vaccination. This clonotype has at least ten counts. The CDR3 spans 16 residues. Germline CDR1 reads SGHRS; CDR2 reads YFSETQ. Losses at the gene ends were 4 bases for V and 8 bases for J; bases not matched to a gene: 14. A 5'RACE template-switching step, the method used to make TCR cDNA, added a universal primer site and UMIs. MiXCR, applied by TCRdb to the 5' RACE reads, yields one record per CDR3 protein. The sample lists hundreds of thousands of distinct CDR3 sequences, around 3.6% occurring once. The sequencing used PBMCs, collected on the day of the yellow fever booster vaccination. This receptor was taken from a man aged 18 to 35 who received the YFV17D yellow fever vaccine. The chain joins TRBV5-1 to TRBJ2-1; 8 nucleotides agree with TRBD1. CDR3 coding DNA: TGCGCCAGCAGCCACGTTAGGACAGGGATACCGGATGAGCAGTTCTTC. This translates into CASSHVRTGIPDEQFF.